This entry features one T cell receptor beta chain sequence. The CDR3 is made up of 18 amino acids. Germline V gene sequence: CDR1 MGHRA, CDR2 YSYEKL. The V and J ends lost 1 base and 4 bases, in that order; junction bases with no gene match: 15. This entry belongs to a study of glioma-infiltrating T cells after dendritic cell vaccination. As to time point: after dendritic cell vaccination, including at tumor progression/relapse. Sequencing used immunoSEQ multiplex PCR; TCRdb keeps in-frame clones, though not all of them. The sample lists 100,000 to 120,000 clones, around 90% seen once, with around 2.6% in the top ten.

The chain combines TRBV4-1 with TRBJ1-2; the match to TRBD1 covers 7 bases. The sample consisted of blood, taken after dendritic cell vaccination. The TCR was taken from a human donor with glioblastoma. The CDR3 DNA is TGCGCCAGCAGCCAAGTTTCGGGACAGCAAAGGCGTAGCTATGGCTACACCTTC. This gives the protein CASSQVSGQQRRSYGYTF.